Each of the 26 T cell receptor beta chains below was sequenced from the same sample in a study of radiation and T cells in renal cell carcinoma. Assay used: immunoSEQ multiplex PCR; TCRdb lists only in-frame clones, some missing. The sample shows 9,100 or so clones, over 60% of them seen only once. This sample's treatment: treatment-naive control, cytoreductive nephrectomy. Specimen: tumor tissue, collected from a patient whose treatment was nephrectomy without radiotherapy. The receptors come from a man between 60 and 75 years old with renal cell carcinoma.

The chain has TRBV14 and TRBJ1-1, with a weak D call TRBD1 (5 bases). The CDR3 is made up of 14 amino acids. Germline V gene lookup returns CDR1 SGHDN and CDR2 FVKESK. V gave up 4 bases and J gave up 4 bases, with 13 bases separating them. The CDR3, as DNA: TGTGCCAGCAGCCTTGTAAGGGGTGGCACTGAAGCTTTCTTT. Translated: CASSLVRGGTEAFF.

This chain links TRBV2 with TRBJ1-1; weak D call: TRBD1 (5 bases). This CDR3 has 13 residues. Looked up from germline, CDR1 is SNHLY and CDR2 is FYNNEI. V was trimmed by 3 bases and J by 1 base, leaving 6 bases between them. CDR3 amino acids: CASSDGQNTEAFF. The CDR3, as DNA: TGTGCCAGCAGTGATGGACAGAACACTGAAGCTTTCTTT.

The rearrangement uses TRBV7-8 and TRBJ2-7; TRBD1 might be the D (6 bases). This CDR3 comprises 13 residues. Germline loops: CDR1 SGHVS, CDR2 FQNEAQ. V was trimmed by 5 bases and J by 4 bases, leaving 12 bases between them. The CDR3 spells CASSPGQIYEQYF. DNA of the CDR3: TGTGCCAGCAGCCCCGGACAGATTTACGAGCAGTACTTC.

The table lists this clone with a count of one. V and J are TRBV13 and TRBJ1-1; the D is unclear. Trimming took 6 bases from V and 5 from J, leaving 10 bases between them. CDR1 and CDR2 (germline): PRHDT, FYEKMQ (reference sequence). This CDR3 region has 12 residues. CDR3 protein: CASRAGGTEAFF. CDR3 nucleotides: TGTGCCAGCAGGGCAGGAGGTACTGAAGCTTTCTTT.

The V call is TRBV6-4, the J call TRBJ1-2, with D perhaps matching TRBD1 (6 bases). The CDR3 covers 16 residues. V lost 2 bases, J lost 1 base, and 14 bases lay in between. The germline V gene has CDR1 MRHNA and CDR2 SNTAGT. The CDR3 region has the DNA TGTGCCAGCAGTGACCAATATACAGGGAGTAACTATGGCTACACCTTC. Protein: CASSDQYTGSNYGYTF.

The chain carries TRBV7-3 and TRBJ2-5; D is unclear. V lost 2 bases and J lost 4, with 17 bases in between. CDR1 and CDR2 from the germline V gene are SGHTA and FQGTGA. The CDR3 is made up of 16 amino acids. CDR3 amino acids: CASSLSPGPSGETQYF. The DNA of the CDR3 is TGTGCCAGCAGCTTATCCCCCGGACCTTCGGGAGAGACCCAGTACTTC.

The V and J genes are TRBV6-1 and TRBJ1-1, with D possibly being TRBD1 (5 bases). The V gene's germline CDR1 is MNHNS and CDR2 SASEGT. The V and J ends lost 3 bases and 5 bases respectively, with 13 bases between them. The CDR3 consists of 14 residues. CDR3 coding DNA: TGTGCCAGCAGTGACAGGGAAGTGGGAACTGAAGCTTTCTTT. This encodes CASSDREVGTEAFF.

V gene TRBV2 combines with J gene TRBJ1-1; no clear D gene. V lost 1 base, J lost 0 bases, and 18 bases lay in between. Germline V lookup: CDR1 SNHLY, CDR2 FYNNEI. The CDR3 length is 18 residues. The CDR3 region has the DNA TGTGCCAGCAGTGAAGATGTTTGGGCGGCCAACATGAACACTGAAGCTTTCTTT. It translates to CASSEDVWAANMNTEAFF.

A note on this clone: Other DNA sequences in the same sample also yield this CDR3. The V gene is TRBV7-2, the J gene TRBJ2-6; D gene ambiguous. This CDR3 comprises 12 residues. The germline V gene has CDR1 SGHTA and CDR2 FQGNSA. Trimming removed 5 bases from V and 3 bases from J, with 2 bases in between. CDR3 protein: CASSRGANVLTF. In DNA, the CDR3 is TGTGCCAGCAGCCGTGGGGCCAACGTCCTGACTTTC.

The rearrangement uses TRBV5-1 and TRBJ2-5; 7 bases line up with TRBD1. CDR1 SGHRS and CDR2 YFSETQ come from the germline V gene. This CDR3 spans 17 amino acids. Losses at the gene ends were 4 bases for V and 5 bases for J; bases not matched to a gene: 17. The CDR3 DNA follows: TGCGCCAGCAGCCCCGCCGGACAGGTGAGGGTTAGGGAGACCCAGTACTTC. Encoded protein: CASSPAGQVRVRETQYF.

The chain uses TRBV5-1 and TRBJ2-1; D gene ambiguous. Germline CDR1 is SGHRS and CDR2 is YFSETQ. Trimming pared 4 bases from V and 12 bases from J, leaving 14 bases between. The CDR3 extends over 12 amino acids. This CDR3 reads CASSPTSGGQFF. The CDR3 DNA sequence: TGCGCCAGCAGCCCGACTTCCGGTGGGCAGTTCTTC. The variable domain in full, with the rest retrieved from reference TRBV5-1 and TRBJ2-1, is KAGVTQTPRYLIKTRGQQVTLSCSPISGHRSVSWYQQTPGQGLQFLFEYFSETQRNKGNFPGRFSGRQFSNSRSEMNVSTLELGDSALYLCASSPTSGGQFFGPGTRLTVL.

The chain joins TRBV5-5 to TRBJ1-5; no definite D call. Trimming left V 4 bases short and J 7 bases short, with 18 bases between. Germline CDR1 is SGHKS and CDR2 is YYEKEE (reference sequence). The CDR3 length is 15 residues. The CDR3 DNA reads as TGTGCCAGCAGCGTTTCGTGGGGAAGTTACCAGCCCCAGCATTTT. Its protein is CASSVSWGSYQPQHF.

As to this clone: Other DNA sequences in the same sample also yield this CDR3. This chain links TRBV7-9 with TRBJ1-5; D gene uncertain. CDR3 length equals 13 residues. CDR1 is SEHNR, CDR2 FQNEAQ, per germline (reference sequence). Trimming shortened V by 2 bases and J by 2 bases, and 4 bases separated the two germline ends. The CDR3 DNA reads TGTGCCAGCAGCTTATCCGGCAATCAGCCCCAGCATTTT. Protein sequence: CASSLSGNQPQHF. The entire variable domain, with the rest obtained from reference TRBV7-9 and TRBJ1-5, is as follows: DTGVSQNPRHKITKRGQNVTFRCDPISEHNRLYWYRQTLGQGPEFLTYFQNEAQLEKSRLLSDRFSAERPKGSFSTLEIQRTEQGDSAMYLCASSLSGNQPQHFGDGTRLSIL.

In DNA form, the CDR3 reads TGTGCCAGCAGTTGGGCATTCAGCACAGATACGCAGTATTTT. Translation: CASSWAFSTDTQYF. The V gene is TRBV27, the J gene TRBJ2-3; the D is unclear. CDR1 is MNHEY, CDR2 SMNVEV, per germline (reference sequence). Between the trimmed V and J ends, which lost 4 bases and 0 bases, there was a span of 8 bases. The CDR3 is made up of 14 amino acids.

The CDR3 reads CASSNVRVYGEQYF. In DNA form, the CDR3 reads TGTGCCAGTAGTAACGTGCGAGTTTATGGCGAGCAGTACTTC. The V and J genes are TRBV19 and TRBJ2-7; D gene ambiguous. The V and J ends lost 4 bases and 6 bases respectively, with 16 bases between them. The CDR3 has 14 amino acids. Germline CDR1 reads LNHDA; CDR2 reads SQIVND (reference sequence).

V and J are TRBV7-9 and TRBJ2-7, with D perhaps matching TRBD2 (5 bases). Germline loops: CDR1 SEHNR, CDR2 FQNEAQ (reference sequence). V lost 4 bases and J lost 5, with 12 bases in between. The CDR3 runs to 13 residues. CDR3 DNA sequence: TGTGCCAGCAGCTCACTCCGTAGCGACGAGCAGTACTTC. It translates to CASSSLRSDEQYF. The whole variable domain, filled in from reference TRBV7-9 and TRBJ2-7, reads DTGVSQNPRHKITKRGQNVTFRCDPISEHNRLYWYRQTLGQGPEFLTYFQNEAQLEKSRLLSDRFSAERPKGSFSTLEIQRTEQGDSAMYLCASSSLRSDEQYFGPGTRLTVT.

As for this clone: At the DNA level, this CDR3 is encoded by other sequences in the same sample as well. This rearrangement joins TRBV2 to TRBJ1-1; D call uncertain. With 4 bases removed from V and 4 bases from J, the gap between germline ends came to 10 bases. This CDR3 has 13 residues. Germline CDR1 SNHLY, CDR2 FYNNEI. CDR3 sequence reads: CASSAGAGTEAFF. DNA for the CDR3: TGTGCCAGCAGTGCGGGTGCGGGCACTGAAGCTTTCTTT.

This chain links TRBV9 with TRBJ1-3, with TRBD1 matching 7 bases. CDR3 length: 14 residues. Per germline, CDR1 SGDLS and CDR2 YYNGEE. The V gene end was trimmed by 3 bases and the J gene end by 2 bases; junction bases not matched to a gene: 2. CDR3: CASSGGGAGNTIYF. CDR3 coding DNA: TGTGCCAGCAGCGGAGGGGGCGCTGGAAACACCATATATTTT.

A few counts support this clone. The V call is TRBV7-2, the J call TRBJ2-7, with D hard to call. CDR1 SGHTA and CDR2 FQGNSA come from the germline V gene. The CDR3 contains 8 residues. The V end was cut by 6 bases, the J end by 7 bases, with 1 base between. The CDR3 spells CASREQYF. The CDR3 coding sequence is TGTGCCAGCAGGGAGCAGTACTTC.

This clone was observed a few times. For the CDR3, the DNA is TGTGCCAGCACCATCGTCGGGCTGAACACTGAAGCTTTCTTT. Residues: CASTIVGLNTEAFF. J is TRBJ1-1 and V is TRBV7-9, with no clear D. CDR1 SEHNR and CDR2 FQNEAQ come from the germline V gene (reference sequence). There are 14 residues in the CDR3. The V end lost 7 bases, the J end lost 0 bases, and 12 bases lay between the germline ends.

The CDR3 protein is CAWSGGQSNNQPQHF. CDR3 sequence (DNA): TGTGCCTGGAGTGGAGGGCAGAGCAACAATCAGCCCCAGCATTTT. V gene TRBV30 combines with J gene TRBJ1-5, with unresolved D. The CDR3 extends over 15 amino acids. V dropped 1 base and J dropped 3 bases, with 13 bases sitting between them. The V gene's germline CDR1 is GTSNPN and CDR2 SVGIG (reference sequence).

Here the CDR3 DNA reads TGTGCCAGCAGCCCGACGCCTAGCGGGATTTATGGGGCCAACGTCCTGACTTTC. As protein: CASSPTPSGIYGANVLTF. The J gene is TRBJ2-6, the V gene TRBV7-9; TRBD2 matches 9 bases. The J segment lost 3 bases and the V segment lost 5 bases, leaving 11 bases of the junction unmatched. The length of the CDR3 is 18 residues. Per the germline V gene, CDR1 is SEHNR and CDR2 is FQNEAQ (reference sequence).

This rearrangement joins TRBV4-2 to TRBJ1-1; D uncertain. CDR1 and CDR2 from the germline V gene are LGHNA and YNFKEQ. Between the trimmed V and J ends, which lost 2 bases and 3 bases, there was a span of 7 bases. The length of the CDR3 is 13 residues. The CDR3 protein is CASSQQEDTEAFF. The CDR3 DNA reads TGTGCCAGCAGCCAACAGGAGGACACTGAAGCTTTCTTT.

This clone was counted between two and nine times. The sample has other DNA sequences that encode this CDR3 too. The chain combines TRBV5-6 with TRBJ2-7; TRBD2 agrees at 10 bases. The length of the CDR3 is 13 residues. J lost 5 bases, V lost 4 bases, and 3 bases had no gene match. CDR1 and CDR2 (germline): SGHDT, YYEEEE. The CDR3 is CASSPGTSDEQYF. CDR3 in DNA: TGTGCCAGCAGCCCCGGGACTAGCGACGAGCAGTACTTC.

This clone was recorded a few times. This chain connects TRBV9 to TRBJ1-1; D remains unclear. The CDR3 covers 13 residues. Germline lookup yields CDR1 SGDLS and CDR2 YYNGEE. Trimming took 0 bases from V and 5 from J, leaving 8 bases between them. The CDR3 sequence is CASSVGQETEAFF. The CDR3 DNA reads as TGTGCCAGCAGCGTAGGGCAGGAAACTGAAGCTTTCTTT. Full variable domain (outside the CDR3, taken from reference TRBV9 and TRBJ1-1): DSGVTQTPKHLITATGQRVTLRCSPRSGDLSVYWYQQSLDQGLQFLIQYYNGEERAKGNILERFSAQQFPDLHSELNLSSLELGDSALYFCASSVGQETEAFFGQGTRLTVV.

V usage is TRBV6-6 and J usage is TRBJ2-5; 9 bases agree with TRBD2. The V gene end was trimmed by 6 bases and the J gene end by 7 bases; junction bases not matched to a gene: 9. This CDR3 has 14 residues. The germline CDR1 and CDR2 sequences are MNHNY and SVGAGI (reference sequence). The CDR3 coding sequence is TGTGCCAGCAGCCCCCTCCAGACTAGCGGGACCCAGTACTTC. It translates to CASSPLQTSGTQYF.